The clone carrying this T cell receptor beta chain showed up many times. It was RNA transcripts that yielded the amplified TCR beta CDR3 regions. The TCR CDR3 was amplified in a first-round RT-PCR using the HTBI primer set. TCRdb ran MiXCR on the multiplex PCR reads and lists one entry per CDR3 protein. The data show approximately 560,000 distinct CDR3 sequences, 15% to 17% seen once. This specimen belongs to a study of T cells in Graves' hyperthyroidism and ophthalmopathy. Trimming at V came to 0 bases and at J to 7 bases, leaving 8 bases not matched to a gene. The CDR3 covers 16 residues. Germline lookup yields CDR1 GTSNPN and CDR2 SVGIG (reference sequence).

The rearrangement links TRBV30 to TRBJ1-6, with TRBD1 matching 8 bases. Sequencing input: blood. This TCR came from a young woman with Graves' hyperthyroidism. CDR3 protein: CAWSVPKTGDNSPLHF. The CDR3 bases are TGTGCCTGGAGTGTACCGAAGACAGGGGACAATTCACCCCTCCACTTT.